This T cell receptor (beta chain) came from a study of blood T cell repertoires in COVID-19. Study background: Spain, Italy and the United States supplied samples that represented acute and convalescent COVID-19. Sample material is recorded as cDNA or gDNA derived from T cells, B-cell-depleted T cells, or PBMCs.

In the original analysis: Counts of nucleated cells, estimated from reference gene primer amplification, were obtained. Repertoires were generated with immunoSEQ multiplex PCR, while TCRdb's copy carries only in-frame clones and drops some. That table supplies the V and J calls and clone size; D and trimming were determined from the DNA. Of tens of thousands of clones detected, about 83% appear once; the ten largest clones hold roughly 30%. The CDR3 loop spans 17 amino acids. Trimming removed 1 base from V and 3 bases from J, with 18 bases in between. In germline, CDR1 is LNHDA, CDR2 SQIVND (reference sequence).

The chain uses TRBV19 and TRBJ2-5; TRBD1 might be the D (5 bases). The TCR was taken from a woman older than 75 with acute or convalescent COVID-19. The sample was peripheral blood. This chain's CDR3 is CASSIGPGIPIKETQYF. CDR3 in DNA: TGTGCCAGTAGTATAGGTCCAGGGATACCGATCAAAGAGACCCAGTACTTC.